These 13 T cell receptor beta chains share one sample of origin, sequenced in a study of Graves' ophthalmopathy and Graves' hyperthyroidism. The TCR beta CDR3 regions underwent amplification from RNA transcripts. Scientists carried out first-round RT-PCR using HTBI primers and then a second-round multiplex PCR. TCRdb itself ran the multiplex PCR reads through MiXCR, one entry per CDR3 protein. The sample yields about 160,000 distinct CDR3 sequences, approximately 38% seen once. The sample taken for sequencing was peripheral blood. Receptors originate from a woman in her forties with Graves' ophthalmopathy.

This clonotype was seen at least ten times. This chain links TRBV12-3 or TRBV12-4 with TRBJ2-5; 7 nucleotides agree with TRBD2. With 2 bases clipped from V and 4 bases from J, the junction kept 7 bases outside the gene matches. This CDR3 is 15 amino acids long. In DNA form, the CDR3 reads TGTGCCAGCAGTTTAAACTCAGGGAGGGGAGAGACCCAGTACTTC. This gives the protein CASSLNSGRGETQYF.

This clonotype was picked up many times. The rearrangement links TRBV18 to TRBJ1-1; 9 bases are shared with TRBD1. CDR1 and CDR2 (germline): KGHSH, LQKENI. The CDR3 runs to 14 residues. After removal of 4 bases from V and 1 base from J, the junction contained 1 base not matched to a gene. CDR3 in DNA: TGTGCCAGCTCACAGGGACAGGGGAACACTGAAGCTTTCTTT. Translating gives CASSQGQGNTEAFF.

This clonotype was observed at least ten times. The chain is built from TRBV7-2 and TRBJ2-2, with D possibly matching TRBD2 (5 bases). V lost 1 base, J lost 5 bases, and 8 bases lay in between. From germline, CDR1 is SGHTA and CDR2 FQGNSA. CDR3 size: 14 residues. CDR3 sequence: CASSLVPGTGELFF. The CDR3 nucleotides are TGTGCCAGCAGCTTAGTTCCGGGGACCGGGGAGCTGTTTTTT.

This clonotype came up many times. This chain uses TRBV28 with TRBJ1-1, with D uncertain. With 7 bases removed from V and 4 bases from J, the gap between germline ends came to 7 bases. Germline-derived CDR1 and CDR2 are MDHEN and SYDVKM. The CDR3 totals 11 residues. Here the CDR3 DNA reads TGTGCCAGCAAGAGGAGCACTGAAGCTTTCTTT. Translating gives CASKRSTEAFF.

The CDR3, as DNA: TGTGCCAGCAGGTTACAGGGAGGCGAATACGAGCAGTACTTC. It is translated as CASRLQGGEYEQYF. The genes are TRBV27 and TRBJ2-7; either TRBD1 or TRBD2 may fit D (6 bases each). CDR3 length equals 14 residues. V lost 6 bases and J 4 bases, leaving 16 bases between the germline ends. The germline V gene encodes CDR1 MNHEY and CDR2 SMNVEV (reference sequence).

This clonotype was observed at least ten times. J is TRBJ2-7 and V is TRBV3-1, with a weak D call TRBD2 (6 bases). The germline V gene encodes CDR1 LGHDT and CDR2 YNNKEL (reference sequence). The CDR3 consists of 12 residues. With 4 bases removed from V and 4 bases from J, the gap between germline ends came to 8 bases. CDR3 sequence: CASSPGVYEQYF. The CDR3 bases are TGTGCCAGCAGCCCGGGGGTATACGAGCAGTACTTC.

The rearrangement links TRBV28 to TRBJ2-6; tentatively, D is TRBD1 (5 bases). CDR1 is MDHEN, CDR2 SYDVKM, per germline. CDR3 size: 17 residues. V shed 2 bases and J shed 4 bases, with 15 bases lying between them. DNA for the CDR3: TGTGCCAGCAGTTTAGGCACAGGACCTTGGGGGGCCAACGTCCTGACTTTC. Encoded protein: CASSLGTGPWGANVLTF.

The chain recombines TRBV12-3 or TRBV12-4 with TRBJ1-6; 11 nucleotides match TRBD1. The CDR3 is made up of 15 amino acids. V dropped 6 bases and J dropped 6; count of bases not matched to a gene: 4. CDR3 bases: TGTGCCAGCAGGGGGACAGGGGGAAGTAATTCACCCCTCCACTTT. Its protein is CASRGTGGSNSPLHF.

CDR3 bases: TGTGCCAGCAGTCCCTCCGGGACAGGGGGATCACCCCTCCACTTT. This encodes CASSPSGTGGSPLHF. V and J are TRBV28 and TRBJ1-6; 11 positions agree with TRBD1. J lost 10 bases, V lost 5 bases, and 7 bases had no gene match. CDR1 is MDHEN, CDR2 SYDVKM, per germline. This CDR3 has 15 amino acids.

The chain is built from TRBV27 and TRBJ2-6; D unclear. The germline V gene encodes CDR1 MNHEY and CDR2 SMNVEV (reference sequence). This CDR3 comprises 14 residues. Trimming removed 5 bases from V and 0 bases from J, with 5 bases in between. CDR3 residues: CASSTLSGANVLTF. In nucleotides, the CDR3 is TGTGCCAGCAGTACACTCTCTGGGGCCAACGTCCTGACTTTC. Filled out from reference TRBV27 and TRBJ2-6, the complete variable domain reads EAQVTQNPRYLITVTGKKLTVTCSQNMNHEYMSWYRQDPGLGLRQIYYSMNVEVTDKGDVPEGYKVSRKEKRNFPLILESPSPNQTSLYFCASSTLSGANVLTFGAGSRLTVL.

A few counts support this clonotype. The chain combines TRBV28 with TRBJ2-7; 10 nucleotides line up with TRBD2. Trimming removed 5 bases from V and 2 bases from J; junction bases left unmatched: 6. Germline values: CDR1 MDHEN, CDR2 SYDVKM. This CDR3 is 15 amino acids long. This CDR3 reads CASSPGLAAAYEQYF. The CDR3 DNA is TGTGCCAGCAGTCCTGGACTAGCGGCAGCCTACGAGCAGTACTTC.

In this sample, this clonotype turned up many times. The V call is TRBV6-2 or TRBV6-3, the J call TRBJ2-6; D unresolved. Trimming shortened V by 6 bases and J by 0 bases, and 9 bases separated the two germline ends. The germline V gene has CDR1 MNHEY and CDR2 SVGEGT. The CDR3 is 15 residues long. CDR3 nucleotide sequence: TGTGCCAGCAGAGGCGGAAGCTCTGGGGCCAACGTCCTGACTTTC. It is translated as CASRGGSSGANVLTF.

In its sample, this clonotype was seen many times. The CDR3 reads CAWSVGTGTLNTEAFF. The CDR3 nucleotides read TGTGCCTGGAGTGTGGGGACAGGGACTCTGAACACTGAAGCTTTCTTT. The chain employs TRBV30 and TRBJ1-1, with 9 bases aligning to TRBD1. The length of the CDR3 is 16 residues. Trimming at V came to 0 bases and at J to 0 bases, leaving 5 bases not matched to a gene. CDR1 is GTSNPN and CDR2 is SVGIG in the germline V gene (reference sequence).